This TCR beta chain is drawn from a study of T cells after yellow fever vaccination (dated by TCRdb to about 2019). Concerning the study at large: The SMART-Seq v4 Ultra Low Input RNA kit was used to prepare libraries from fractions with low cell numbers. Two healthy male donors, one aged 18 to 29 and one aged 30 to 40 years, made up the cohort. To follow T-cell clones before and after both primary and booster YFV17D yellow fever vaccination, bulk TCR alpha and beta repertoires underwent longitudinal sequencing. Blood samples were taken at several timepoints before and after primary and secondary immunization, and bulk PBMC replicates and cell subsets were isolated.

Study-level results and caveats: Compared with the primary T-cell response, the secondary T-cell response was weaker but faster, peaking on day 5 rather than day 15. After the booster, most of the clones that had expanded following primary vaccination were detected again (96% of CD4 and around 88% of CD8), which suggests that memory was broadly maintained. A small share of clonotypes was detected in both CD4 and CD8 compartments, with the overlap likely arising from convergent recombination. The study included only two donors, which limits how far the findings can be generalized. Computational filtering was needed because FACS-sorted repertoires could contain abundant contaminating clonotypes from the bulk population.

Per the germline V gene (reference sequence), DFQATT is the CDR1 and SNEGSKA is the CDR2. Relative to germline, V is 0 bases shorter and J is 4 bases shorter, with 9 bases between their ends. The CDR3 numbers 14 residues from cysteine through phenylalanine. The entry retains the CDR3 DNA only, 42 bases that are in frame from base 1. This clonotype was recorded at least ten times. What antigen it recognizes has not been identified. Base-call qualities are not available, and no considerably larger clone is one nucleotide away. Explained via the paper, the treatment or condition label denotes: live attenuated yellow fever vaccine strain. At each blood-draw timepoint, two biological replicates of bulk PBMCs were collected. A standard Ficoll-Paque protocol was used to isolate PBMCs from peripheral blood. TriZol was used to extract RNA from bulk PBMCs, CD4 and CD8 fractions, and dextramer-positive and dextramer-negative fractions.

The run used an Illumina NovaSeq 6000. TCR cDNA was made using 5'RACE template switching, a step that added a universal primer site and unique molecular identifiers. cDNA synthesis was primed from both the TCR alpha and TCR beta constant segments. Library amplification involved two PCR steps, and the second step added sample barcodes and sequencing adapters. Sequencing of libraries was performed on Illumina HiSeq 2500 (2x100 bp) or NovaSeq (2x150 bp). The paper's data handling went like this. Reads were demultiplexed and collapsed into UMI consensus sequences with MIGEC, and V(D)J alignment was performed with MiXCR. Using edgeR on replicate PBMC samples, clonotypes were called vaccine-responding if FDR was below 0.01 and the log2 fold change was above 5 up to day 15. CD4 or CD8 identity was assigned to each bulk clonotype according to whether the clonotype was present at higher abundance in the sequenced CD4 repertoire or the sequenced CD8 repertoire. The public reads were quality trimmed at Q25 with fastp and then assembled into clones with MiXCR by TCRdb, keeping productive beta chains. Under each unique CDR3 protein, matching rows form one entry showing the most common genes and DNA. TCRdb, not the authors, supplied the V and J calls. Here the sample has 230,000 or so distinct CDR3 sequences; 3.6% occur a single time. The top ten clones comprise 15% to 20% of the sample.

The source is a man between 18 and 29 years old who received the YFV17D yellow fever vaccine. The receptor chain draws on TRBV20-1 and TRBJ2-2; tentative D gene TRBD2, with 5 bases matching. The source material was PBMCs, sampled 15 days after the yellow fever booster vaccination. CDR3 reads: CSARDLGLTGELFF. The DNA sequence follows: TGCAGTGCTAGAGATCTTGGACTCACCGGGGAGCTGTTTTTT.